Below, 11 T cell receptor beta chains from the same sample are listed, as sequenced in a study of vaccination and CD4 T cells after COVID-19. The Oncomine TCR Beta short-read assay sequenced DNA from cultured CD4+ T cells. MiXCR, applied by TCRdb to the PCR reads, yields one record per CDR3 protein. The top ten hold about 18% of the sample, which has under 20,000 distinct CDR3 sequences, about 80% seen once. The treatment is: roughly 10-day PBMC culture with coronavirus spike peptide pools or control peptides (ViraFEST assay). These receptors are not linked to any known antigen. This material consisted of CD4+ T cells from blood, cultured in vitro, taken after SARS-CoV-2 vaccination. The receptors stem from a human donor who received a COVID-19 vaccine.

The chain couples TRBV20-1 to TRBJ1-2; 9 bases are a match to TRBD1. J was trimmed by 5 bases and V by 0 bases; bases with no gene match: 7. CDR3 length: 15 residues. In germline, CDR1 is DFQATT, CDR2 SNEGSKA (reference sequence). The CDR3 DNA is TGCAGTGCTAGAGATCAAGGACAGGGGAGTTATGGCTACACCTTC. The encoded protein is CSARDQGQGSYGYTF.

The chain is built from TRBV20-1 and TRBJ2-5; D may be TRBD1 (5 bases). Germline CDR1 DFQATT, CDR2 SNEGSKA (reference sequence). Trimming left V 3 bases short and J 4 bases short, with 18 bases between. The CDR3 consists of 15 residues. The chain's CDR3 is CSARGSGARGETQYF. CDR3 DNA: TGCAGTGCTAGGGGTAGTGGGGCAAGAGGAGAGACCCAGTACTTC.

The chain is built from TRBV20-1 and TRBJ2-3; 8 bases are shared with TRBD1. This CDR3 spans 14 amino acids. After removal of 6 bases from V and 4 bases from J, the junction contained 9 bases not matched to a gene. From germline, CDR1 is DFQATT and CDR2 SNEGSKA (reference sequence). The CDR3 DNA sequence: TGCAGTGCCGCACGGACAGGGTTGGCAGATACGCAGTATTTT. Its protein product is CSAARTGLADTQYF.

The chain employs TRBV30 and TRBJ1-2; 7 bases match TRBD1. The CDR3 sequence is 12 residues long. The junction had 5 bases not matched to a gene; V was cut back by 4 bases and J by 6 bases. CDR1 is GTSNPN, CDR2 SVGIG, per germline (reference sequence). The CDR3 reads CAWTQTGNGYTF. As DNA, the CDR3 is TGTGCCTGGACCCAGACAGGGAATGGCTACACCTTC.

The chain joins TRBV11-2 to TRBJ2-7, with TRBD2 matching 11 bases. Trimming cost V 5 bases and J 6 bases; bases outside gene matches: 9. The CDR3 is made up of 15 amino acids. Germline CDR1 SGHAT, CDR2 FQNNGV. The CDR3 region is CASSAQLAGVREQYF. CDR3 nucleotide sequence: TGTGCCAGCAGCGCCCAACTAGCGGGGGTCCGCGAGCAGTACTTC.

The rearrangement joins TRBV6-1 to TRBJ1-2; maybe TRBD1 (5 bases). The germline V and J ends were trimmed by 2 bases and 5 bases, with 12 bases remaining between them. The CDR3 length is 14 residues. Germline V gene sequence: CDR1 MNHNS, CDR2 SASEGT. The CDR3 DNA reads TGTGCCAGCAGTGAACTGGGGGACGGATATGGCTACACCTTC. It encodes CASSELGDGYGYTF.

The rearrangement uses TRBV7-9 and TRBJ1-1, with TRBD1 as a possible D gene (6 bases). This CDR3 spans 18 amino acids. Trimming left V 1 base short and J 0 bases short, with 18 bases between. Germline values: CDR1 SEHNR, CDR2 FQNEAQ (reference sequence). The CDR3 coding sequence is TGTGCCAGCAGCTTAGGGAATCCGGGACACCTCATGAACACTGAAGCTTTCTTT. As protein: CASSLGNPGHLMNTEAFF.

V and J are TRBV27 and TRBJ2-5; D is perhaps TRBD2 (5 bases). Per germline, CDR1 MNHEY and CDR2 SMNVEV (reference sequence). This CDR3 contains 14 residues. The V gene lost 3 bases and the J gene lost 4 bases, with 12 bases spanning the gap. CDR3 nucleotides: TGTGCCAGCAGTTTTGCGGGTCGACTAGAGACCCAGTACTTC. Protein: CASSFAGRLETQYF.

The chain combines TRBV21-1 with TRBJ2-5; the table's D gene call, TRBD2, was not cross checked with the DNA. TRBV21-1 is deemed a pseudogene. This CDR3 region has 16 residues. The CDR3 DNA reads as TGTGCCAGCAGCAAAGAGGCAGGCCCGCGGGAGGAGACCCAGTACTTC. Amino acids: CASSKEAGPREETQYF.

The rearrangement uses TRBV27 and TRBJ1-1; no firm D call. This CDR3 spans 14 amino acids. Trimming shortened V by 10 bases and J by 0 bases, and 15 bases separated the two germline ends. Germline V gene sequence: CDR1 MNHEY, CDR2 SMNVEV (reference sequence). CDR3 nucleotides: TGTGCCACAAGATTGGCAGGCGTGAACACTGAAGCTTTCTTT. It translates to CATRLAGVNTEAFF.

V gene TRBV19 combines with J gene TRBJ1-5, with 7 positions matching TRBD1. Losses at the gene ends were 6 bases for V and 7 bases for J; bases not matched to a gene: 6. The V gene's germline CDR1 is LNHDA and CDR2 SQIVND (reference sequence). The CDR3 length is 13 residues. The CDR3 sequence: CASSDTGAQPQHF. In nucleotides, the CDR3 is TGTGCCAGTAGCGACACAGGGGCCCAGCCCCAGCATTTT. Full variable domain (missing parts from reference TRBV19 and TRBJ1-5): DGGITQSPKYLFRKEGQNVTLSCEQNLNHDAMYWYRQDPGQGLRLIYYSQIVNDFQKGDIAEGYSVSREKKESFPLTVTSAQKNPTAFYLCASSDTGAQPQHFGDGTRLSIL.